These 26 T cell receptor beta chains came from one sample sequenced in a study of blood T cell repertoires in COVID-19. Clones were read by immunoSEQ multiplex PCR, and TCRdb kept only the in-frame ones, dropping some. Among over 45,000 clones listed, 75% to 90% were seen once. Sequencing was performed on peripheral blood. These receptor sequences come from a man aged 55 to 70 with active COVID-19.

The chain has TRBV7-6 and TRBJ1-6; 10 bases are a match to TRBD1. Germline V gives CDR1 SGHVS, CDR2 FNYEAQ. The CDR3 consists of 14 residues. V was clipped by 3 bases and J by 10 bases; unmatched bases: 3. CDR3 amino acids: CASSFGTGESPLHF. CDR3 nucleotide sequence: TGTGCCAGCAGCTTCGGGACAGGGGAATCACCCCTCCACTTT.

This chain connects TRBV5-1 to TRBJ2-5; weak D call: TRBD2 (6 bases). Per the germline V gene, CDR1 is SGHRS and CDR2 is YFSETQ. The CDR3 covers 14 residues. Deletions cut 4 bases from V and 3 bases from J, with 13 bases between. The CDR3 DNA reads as TGCGCCAGCAGCCCCGGGACTCTGAAAGAGACCCAGTACTTC. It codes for CASSPGTLKETQYF. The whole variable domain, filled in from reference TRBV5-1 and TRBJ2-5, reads KAGVTQTPRYLIKTRGQQVTLSCSPISGHRSVSWYQQTPGQGLQFLFEYFSETQRNKGNFPGRFSGRQFSNSRSEMNVSTLELGDSALYLCASSPGTLKETQYFGPGTRLLVL.

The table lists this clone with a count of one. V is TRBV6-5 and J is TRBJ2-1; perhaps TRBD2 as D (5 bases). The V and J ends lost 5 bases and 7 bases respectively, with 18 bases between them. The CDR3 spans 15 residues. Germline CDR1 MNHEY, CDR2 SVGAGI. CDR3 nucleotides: TGTGCCAGCAGTCCTCGAGCGGCCCCGGGGAATGAGCAGTTCTTC. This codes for CASSPRAAPGNEQFF.

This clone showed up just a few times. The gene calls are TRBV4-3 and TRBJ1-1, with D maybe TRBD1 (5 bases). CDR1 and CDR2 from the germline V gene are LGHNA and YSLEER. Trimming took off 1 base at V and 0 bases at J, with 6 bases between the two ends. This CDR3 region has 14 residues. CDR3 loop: CASSQGRVNTEAFF. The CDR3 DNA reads TGCGCCAGCAGCCAAGGCAGGGTGAACACTGAAGCTTTCTTT.

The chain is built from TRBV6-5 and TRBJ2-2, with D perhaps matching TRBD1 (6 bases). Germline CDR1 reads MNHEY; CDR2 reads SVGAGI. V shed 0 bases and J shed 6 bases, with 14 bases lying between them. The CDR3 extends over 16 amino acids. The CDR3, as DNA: TGTGCCAGCAGTTACTCGGTCTCAGGGGAGTCCGGGGAGCTGTTTTTT. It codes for CASSYSVSGESGELFF.

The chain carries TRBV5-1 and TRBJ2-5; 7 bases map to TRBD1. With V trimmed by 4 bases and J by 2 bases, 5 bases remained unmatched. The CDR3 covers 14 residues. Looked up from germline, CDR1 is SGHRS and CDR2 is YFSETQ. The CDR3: CASSTGTAQETQYF. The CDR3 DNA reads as TGCGCCAGCAGCACGGGGACAGCACAAGAGACCCAGTACTTC.

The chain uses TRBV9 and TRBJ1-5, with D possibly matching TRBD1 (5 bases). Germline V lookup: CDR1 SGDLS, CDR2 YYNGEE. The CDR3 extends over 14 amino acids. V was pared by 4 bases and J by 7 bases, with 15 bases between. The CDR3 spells CASSPGGVRQPQHF. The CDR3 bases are TGTGCCAGCAGCCCGGGGGGGGTAAGGCAGCCCCAGCATTTT.

The CDR3 spells CASVQGHYGNYGYTF. The CDR3 nucleotides read TGTGCCAGCGTCCAGGGGCACTACGGTAACTATGGCTACACCTTC. This chain connects TRBV28 to TRBJ1-2; possibly TRBD1 for D (6 bases). V lost 8 bases, J lost 1 base, and 17 bases lay in between. This CDR3 comprises 15 residues. Germline loops: CDR1 MDHEN, CDR2 SYDVKM.

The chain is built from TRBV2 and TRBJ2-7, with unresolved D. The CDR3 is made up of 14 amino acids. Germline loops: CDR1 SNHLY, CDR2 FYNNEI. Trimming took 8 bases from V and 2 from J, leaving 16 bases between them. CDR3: CASHESLTPYEQYF. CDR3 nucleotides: TGTGCCAGCCATGAAAGCCTTACGCCCTACGAGCAGTACTTC.

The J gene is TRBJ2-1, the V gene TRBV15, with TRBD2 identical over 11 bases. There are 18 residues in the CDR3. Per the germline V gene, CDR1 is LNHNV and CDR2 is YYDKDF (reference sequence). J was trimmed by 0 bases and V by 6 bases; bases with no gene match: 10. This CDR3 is CATRDFSGLADSYNEQFF. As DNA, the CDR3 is TGTGCCACCAGGGATTTTTCGGGACTAGCGGACTCCTACAATGAGCAGTTCTTC.

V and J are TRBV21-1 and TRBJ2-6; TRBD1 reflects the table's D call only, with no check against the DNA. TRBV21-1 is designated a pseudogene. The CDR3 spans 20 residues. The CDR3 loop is CASSKEGVHPRTSGANVLTF. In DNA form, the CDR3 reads TGTGCCAGCAGCAAAGAAGGGGTGCACCCGCGTACCTCTGGGGCCAACGTCCTGACTTTC.

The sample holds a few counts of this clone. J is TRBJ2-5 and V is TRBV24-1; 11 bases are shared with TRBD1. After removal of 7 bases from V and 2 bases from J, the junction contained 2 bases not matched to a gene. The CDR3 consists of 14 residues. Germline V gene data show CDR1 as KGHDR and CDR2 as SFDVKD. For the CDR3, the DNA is TGTGCCACCAGAGGGACAGGGGGACAAGAGACCCAGTACTTC. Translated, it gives CATRGTGGQETQYF.

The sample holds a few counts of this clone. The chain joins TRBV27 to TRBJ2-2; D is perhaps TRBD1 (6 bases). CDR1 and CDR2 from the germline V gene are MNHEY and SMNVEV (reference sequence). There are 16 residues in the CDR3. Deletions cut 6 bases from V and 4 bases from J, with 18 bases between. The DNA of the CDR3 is TGTGCCAGCAGCCAGATGAGACAGGTCCCCACCGGGGAGCTGTTTTTT. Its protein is CASSQMRQVPTGELFF.

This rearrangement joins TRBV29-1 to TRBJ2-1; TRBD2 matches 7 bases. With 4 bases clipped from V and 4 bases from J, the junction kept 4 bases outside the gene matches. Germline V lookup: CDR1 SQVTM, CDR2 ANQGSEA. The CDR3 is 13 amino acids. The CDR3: CSVVGRDYNEQFF. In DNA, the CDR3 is TGCAGCGTTGTAGGGAGGGATTACAATGAGCAGTTCTTC.

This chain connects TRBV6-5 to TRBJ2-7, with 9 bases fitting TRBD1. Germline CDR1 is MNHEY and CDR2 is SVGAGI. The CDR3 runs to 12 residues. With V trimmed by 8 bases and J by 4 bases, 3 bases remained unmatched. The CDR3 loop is CASRDRAYEQYF. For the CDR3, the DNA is TGTGCCAGCCGGGACAGGGCATACGAGCAGTACTTC.

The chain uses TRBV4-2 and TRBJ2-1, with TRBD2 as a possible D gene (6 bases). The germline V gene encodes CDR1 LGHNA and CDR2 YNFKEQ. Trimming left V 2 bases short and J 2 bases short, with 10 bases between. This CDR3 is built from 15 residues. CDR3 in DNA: TGTGCCAGCAGCCAAACGGGACTCGCCTACAATGAGCAGTTCTTC. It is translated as CASSQTGLAYNEQFF.

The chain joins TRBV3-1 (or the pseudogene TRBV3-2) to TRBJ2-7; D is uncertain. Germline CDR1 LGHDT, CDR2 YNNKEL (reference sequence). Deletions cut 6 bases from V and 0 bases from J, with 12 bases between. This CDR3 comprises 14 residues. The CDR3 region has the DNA TGTGCCAGCAGACCCTCTATGTCCTCCTACGAGCAGTACTTC. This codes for CASRPSMSSYEQYF.

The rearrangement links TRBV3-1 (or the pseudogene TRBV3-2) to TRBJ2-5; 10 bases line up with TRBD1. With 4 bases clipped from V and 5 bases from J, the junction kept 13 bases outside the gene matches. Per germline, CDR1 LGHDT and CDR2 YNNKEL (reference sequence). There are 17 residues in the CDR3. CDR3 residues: CASSPGTGADRRETQYF. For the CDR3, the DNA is TGTGCCAGCAGCCCCGGGACAGGGGCTGATAGGCGCGAGACCCAGTACTTC.

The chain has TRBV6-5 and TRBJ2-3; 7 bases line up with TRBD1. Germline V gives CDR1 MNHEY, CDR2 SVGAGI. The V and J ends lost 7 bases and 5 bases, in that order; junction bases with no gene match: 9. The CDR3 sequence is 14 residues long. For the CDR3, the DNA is TGTGCCAGCACCCTGACAGGGAAGAGAGATACGCAGTATTTT. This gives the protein CASTLTGKRDTQYF.

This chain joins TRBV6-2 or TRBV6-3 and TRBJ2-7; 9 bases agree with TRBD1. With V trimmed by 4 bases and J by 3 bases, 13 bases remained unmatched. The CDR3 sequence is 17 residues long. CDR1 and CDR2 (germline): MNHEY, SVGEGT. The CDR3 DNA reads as TGTGCCAGCAGTTCCATTTTACCGGGACAGGGTTTCTACGAGCAGTACTTC. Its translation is CASSSILPGQGFYEQYF.

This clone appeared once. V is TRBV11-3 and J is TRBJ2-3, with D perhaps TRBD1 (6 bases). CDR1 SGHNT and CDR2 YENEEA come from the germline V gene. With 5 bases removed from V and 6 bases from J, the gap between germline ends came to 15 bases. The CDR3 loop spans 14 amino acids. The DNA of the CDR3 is TGTGCCAGCAGCCCCCGTGGGGGCTTGGATACGCAGTATTTT. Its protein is CASSPRGGLDTQYF.

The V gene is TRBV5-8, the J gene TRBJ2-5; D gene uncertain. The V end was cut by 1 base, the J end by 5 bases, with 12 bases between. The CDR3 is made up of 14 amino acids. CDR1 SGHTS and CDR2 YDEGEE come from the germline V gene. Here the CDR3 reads CASSLSSTVETQYF. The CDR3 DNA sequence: TGTGCCAGCAGCTTGAGTAGTACAGTCGAGACCCAGTACTTC. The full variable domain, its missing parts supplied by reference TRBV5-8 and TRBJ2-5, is EAGVTQSPTHLIKTRGQQATLRCSPISGHTSVYWYQQALGLGLQFLLWYDEGEERNRGNFPPRFSGRQFPNYSSELNVNALELEDSALYLCASSLSSTVETQYFGPGTRLLVL.

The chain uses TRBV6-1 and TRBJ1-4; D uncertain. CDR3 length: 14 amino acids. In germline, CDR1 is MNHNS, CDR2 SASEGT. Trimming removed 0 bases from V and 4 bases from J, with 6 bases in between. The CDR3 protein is CASSEARYNEKLFF. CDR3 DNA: TGTGCCAGCAGTGAAGCGCGATATAATGAAAAACTGTTTTTT.

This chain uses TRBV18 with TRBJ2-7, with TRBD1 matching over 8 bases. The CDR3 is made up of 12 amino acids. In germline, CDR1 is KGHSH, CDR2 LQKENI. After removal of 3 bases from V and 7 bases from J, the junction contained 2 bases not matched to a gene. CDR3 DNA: TGTGCCAGCTCACCCCGACAGGGGGAGCAGTACTTC. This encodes CASSPRQGEQYF.

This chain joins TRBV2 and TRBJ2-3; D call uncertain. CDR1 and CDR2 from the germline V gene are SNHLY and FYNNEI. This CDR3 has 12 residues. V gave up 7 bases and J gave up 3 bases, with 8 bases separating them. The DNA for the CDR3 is TGTGCCAGCACTCCTACTACAGATACGCAGTATTTT. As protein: CASTPTTDTQYF.

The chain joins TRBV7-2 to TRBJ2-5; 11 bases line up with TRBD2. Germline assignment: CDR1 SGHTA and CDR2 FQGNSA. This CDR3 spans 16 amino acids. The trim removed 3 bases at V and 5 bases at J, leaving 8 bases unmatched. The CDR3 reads CASSFSLAGGQETQYF. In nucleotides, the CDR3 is TGTGCCAGCAGCTTTTCCTTAGCGGGGGGGCAGGAGACCCAGTACTTC.